A single sample is the source of the 25 T cell receptor beta chains below, sequenced in a study of regulatory T cells in long-lasting Graves disease. Libraries of TCR beta came from iRepertoire HTBI primers plus Arm-PCR of CDR3 regions. TCRdb re-derived calls from the multiplex PCR reads in MiXCR, one entry per CDR3 protein. In the table there are about 440,000 distinct CDR3 sequences, roughly 15% of which are singletons. As for time point: newly diagnosed GD, antithyroid drugs for less than 3 months. PBMCs provided the RNA from which the TCR library was made. This same sample was also part of a study on T cells in Graves' hyperthyroidism and ophthalmopathy.

Sequencing was performed on peripheral blood mononuclear cells (PBMCs), taken at new diagnosis, from a patient treated with antithyroid drugs. The receptors stem from a woman under 30 with Graves disease.

V gene TRBV6-1 combines with J gene TRBJ2-7, with unresolved D. Trimming pared 8 bases from V and 9 bases from J, leaving 26 bases between. The CDR3 is made up of 15 amino acids. The germline V gene encodes CDR1 MNHNS and CDR2 SASEGT. CDR3 amino acids: CASGSSGLQGKVQYF. Written as DNA, the CDR3 is TGTGCCAGCGGCTCATCAGGTTTACAAGGGAAGGTGCAGTACTTC.

This clonotype was counted between two and nine times. The chain recombines TRBV24-1 with TRBJ2-3; D unresolved. The V end was cut by 7 bases, the J end by 2 bases, with 6 bases between. CDR3 length: 12 amino acids. CDR1 is KGHDR, CDR2 SFDVKD, per germline. The CDR3 loop is CATRGNTDTQYF. The CDR3 bases are TGTGCCACCAGGGGAAACACAGATACGCAGTATTTT.

At least ten counts were recorded for this clonotype. The J gene is TRBJ2-1, the V gene TRBV24-1, with D uncertain. V gave up 4 bases and J gave up 4 bases, with 13 bases separating them. Germline CDR1 is KGHDR and CDR2 is SFDVKD. This CDR3 is built from 15 residues. For the CDR3, the DNA is TGTGCCACCAGTGACGGCTTAGATGGGTACAATGAGCAGTTCTTC. Translated: CATSDGLDGYNEQFF.

The sample holds many counts of this clonotype. This rearrangement joins TRBV6-1 to TRBJ2-7, with D perhaps assigned TRBD1 or TRBD2 (5 bases each). V was clipped by 7 bases and J by 0 bases, with 10 bases between them. The CDR3 has 13 residues. Germline loops: CDR1 MNHNS, CDR2 SASEGT. The CDR3 nucleotides read TGTGCCAGCAAGTTCGGGACCTCCTACGAGCAGTACTTC. Its protein product is CASKFGTSYEQYF.

This clonotype was detected a few times. The rearrangement uses TRBV5-1 and TRBJ2-1, with 7 bases identical to TRBD2. The CDR3 is 14 residues long. V dropped 0 bases and J dropped 7; count of bases not matched to a gene: 4. Per the germline V gene, CDR1 is SGHRS and CDR2 is YFSETQ. Here the CDR3 reads CASSLGWEGNEQFF. CDR3 nucleotides: TGCGCCAGCAGCTTGGGTTGGGAGGGGAATGAGCAGTTCTTC.

This clonotype turned up a few times. The DNA of the CDR3 is TGTGCCAGCAGCATTATTTGGGGGGGCAATGAGCAGTTCTTC. It yields the protein CASSIIWGGNEQFF. This rearrangement joins TRBV7-2 to TRBJ2-1; TRBD2 aligns across 7 bases. CDR3 length equals 14 residues. Germline-derived CDR1 and CDR2 are SGHTA and FQGNSA. J gave up 6 bases and V 5 bases, and 7 bases lay outside the gene matches.

The table lists this clonotype with many counts. The chain links TRBV18 to TRBJ1-5; no clear D. The V gene's germline CDR1 is KGHSH and CDR2 LQKENI. CDR3 length: 13 residues. V was shortened by 3 bases and J by 3 bases, with 6 bases between the two germline ends. DNA of the CDR3: TGTGCCAGCTCACCGAAAACCAATCAGCCCCAGCATTTT. Translation gives CASSPKTNQPQHF.

The gene calls are TRBV11-3 and TRBJ2-2; 8 nucleotides align to TRBD2. Trimming took 3 bases from V and 2 from J; bases not matched to a gene: 5. This CDR3 spans 16 amino acids. CDR1 and CDR2 (germline): SGHNT, YENEEA. This CDR3 is CASSFNLAGNTGELFF. CDR3 sequence (DNA): TGTGCCAGCAGCTTCAACTTAGCGGGAAACACCGGGGAGCTGTTTTTT.

This clonotype was detected a few times. This chain uses TRBV4-3 with TRBJ2-7; D is perhaps TRBD2 (5 bases). There are 12 residues in the CDR3. CDR1 is LGHNA and CDR2 is YSLEER in the germline V gene. The V gene lost 2 bases and the J gene lost 5 bases, with 7 bases spanning the gap. The CDR3 DNA follows: TGCGCCAGCAGCCAATCTAGCCACGAGCAGTACTTC. Translation gives CASSQSSHEQYF.

As to this clonotype: A much larger clone sits a single nucleotide away, making a read error possible. Likely a read error: the CDR3 ends without its conserved phenylalanine or tryptophan. The chain carries TRBV10-3 and TRBJ2-4, with D perhaps matching TRBD1 or TRBD2 (5 bases each). There are 13 residues in the CDR3. Germline CDR1 ENHRY, CDR2 SYGVKD. V lost 10 bases and J lost 5, with 15 bases in between. CDR3 DNA: TGTGCCACCCGCCGGGACGACCAAAACATTCAGTACTCC. Its translation: CATRRDDQNIQYS.

The sample holds many counts of this clonotype. V is TRBV7-9 and J is TRBJ1-5; possibly TRBD1 for D (6 bases). V was shortened by 5 bases and J by 2 bases, with 10 bases between the two germline ends. CDR1 and CDR2 (germline): SEHNR, FQNEAQ (reference sequence). CDR3 length: 14 residues. The DNA of the CDR3 is TGTGCCAGCAGCCCACCAGGGGGCAATCAGCCCCAGCATTTT. It translates to CASSPPGGNQPQHF. Supplemented by reference TRBV7-9 and TRBJ1-5, the full variable domain reads DTGVSQNPRHKITKRGQNVTFRCDPISEHNRLYWYRQTLGQGPEFLTYFQNEAQLEKSRLLSDRFSAERPKGSFSTLEIQRTEQGDSAMYLCASSPPGGNQPQHFGDGTRLSIL.

This clonotype was counted ten times or more. The rearrangement links TRBV3-1 to TRBJ2-2, with 11 bases lining up with TRBD2. Trimming removed 4 bases from V and 3 bases from J; junction bases left unmatched: 7. The CDR3 sequence is 17 residues long. Germline V gene lookup returns CDR1 LGHDT and CDR2 YNNKEL (reference sequence). CDR3 region: CASSPQGLAGYTGELFF. DNA of the CDR3: TGTGCCAGCAGCCCCCAAGGACTAGCGGGCTACACCGGGGAGCTGTTTTTT.

This clonotype has a count of ten or more. This rearrangement joins TRBV6-5 to TRBJ2-1; D perhaps matches TRBD2 (6 bases). The CDR3 spans 15 residues. Germline V gives CDR1 MNHEY, CDR2 SVGAGI. Trimming removed 0 bases from V and 6 bases from J, with 12 bases in between. CDR3 nucleotide sequence: TGTGCCAGCAGTTACTCGGGGGGTTCCGGCAATGAGCAGTTCTTC. Amino acid sequence: CASSYSGGSGNEQFF.

This clonotype was detected ten times or more. This chain connects TRBV7-2 to TRBJ2-3, with 12 bases aligning to TRBD1. The J segment lost 2 bases and the V segment lost 5 bases, leaving 14 bases of the junction unmatched. Germline lookup yields CDR1 SGHTA and CDR2 FQGNSA. This CDR3 is 19 amino acids long. As DNA, the CDR3 is TGTGCCAGCAGCCGAACCGGGACAGGGGGCAAGAGCTTCACAGATACGCAGTATTTT. Translated, it gives CASSRTGTGGKSFTDTQYF. The variable domain in full, with the rest retrieved from reference TRBV7-2 and TRBJ2-3, is GAGVSQSPSNKVTEKGKDVELRCDPISGHTALYWYRQSLGQGLEFLIYFQGNSAPDKSGLPSDRFSAERTGGSVSTLTIQRTQQEDSAVYLCASSRTGTGGKSFTDTQYFGPGTRLTVL.

The V and J genes are TRBV20-1 and TRBJ1-5; tentative D call: TRBD1 (5 bases). This CDR3 has 13 amino acids. CDR1 DFQATT and CDR2 SNEGSKA come from the germline V gene (reference sequence). Trimming cost V 5 bases and J 0 bases, with 8 bases left between them. In DNA form, the CDR3 reads TGCAGTGCTCGAGGACATAGCAATCAGCCCCAGCATTTT. Amino acid sequence: CSARGHSNQPQHF.

This chain connects TRBV25-1 to TRBJ2-2, with D perhaps TRBD2 (6 bases). The CDR3 has 14 amino acids. Germline V CDR1 and CDR2: MGHDK, SYGVNS. Trimming cost V 9 bases and J 2 bases, with 13 bases left between them. The CDR3 region has the DNA TGTGCCAGTAGGTTTAGCGGAAACACCGGGGAGCTGTTTTTT. This codes for CASRFSGNTGELFF. The variable domain in full, completed from reference TRBV25-1 and TRBJ2-2, reads EADIYQTPRYLVIGTGKKITLECSQTMGHDKMYWYQQDPGMELHLIHYSYGVNSTEKGDLSSESTVSRIRTEHFPLTLESARPSHTSQYLCASRFSGNTGELFFGEGSRLTVL.

At least ten counts were recorded for this clonotype. This chain connects TRBV7-2 to TRBJ2-5, with 11 positions matching TRBD1. The CDR3 contains 13 residues. Unmatched junction bases numbered 5, after V lost 5 bases and J lost 9 bases. From germline, CDR1 is SGHTA and CDR2 FQGNSA. CDR3 sequence reads: CASSKTGQGAQYF. In nucleotides, the CDR3 is TGTGCCAGCAGCAAGACGGGACAGGGGGCCCAGTACTTC. The full variable domain, in which reference TRBV7-2 and TRBJ2-5 provide the parts outside the CDR3, is GAGVSQSPSNKVTEKGKDVELRCDPISGHTALYWYRQSLGQGLEFLIYFQGNSAPDKSGLPSDRFSAERTGGSVSTLTIQRTQQEDSAVYLCASSKTGQGAQYFGPGTRLLVL.

The chain is built from TRBV5-4 and TRBJ2-6; D ambiguous. Deletions cut 4 bases from V and 2 bases from J, with 7 bases between. The germline V gene encodes CDR1 SGHNT and CDR2 YYREEE (reference sequence). This CDR3 is built from 14 residues. CDR3 loop: CASSPATGANVLTF. CDR3 nucleotide sequence: TGTGCCAGCAGCCCGGCGACTGGGGCCAACGTCCTGACTTTC.

In this sample, this clonotype turned up many times. This rearrangement joins TRBV6-2 or TRBV6-3 to TRBJ2-7, with TRBD1 identical over 7 bases. The ends lost 2 bases at V and 2 bases at J; junction bases unmatched: 6. The CDR3 extends over 15 amino acids. Germline values: CDR1 MNHEY, CDR2 SVGEGT. In DNA, the CDR3 is TGTGCCAGCAGTTACCTAGGACAGGCTACCTACGAGCAGTACTTC. Its protein product is CASSYLGQATYEQYF.

This clonotype was observed many times. The chain is built from TRBV11-3 and TRBJ2-2; D remains unclear. Germline values: CDR1 SGHNT, CDR2 YENEEA. V was cut by 0 bases and J by 5 bases, with 13 bases left in between. This CDR3 comprises 16 residues. The CDR3 is CASSLEAGRLTGELFF. CDR3 coding DNA: TGTGCCAGCAGCTTAGAGGCTGGCAGGTTGACCGGGGAGCTGTTTTTT.

V gene TRBV13 combines with J gene TRBJ2-2; 12 nucleotides agree with TRBD2. Per germline, CDR1 PRHDT and CDR2 FYEKMQ (reference sequence). Trimming removed 5 bases from V and 5 bases from J; junction bases left unmatched: 6. This CDR3 contains 16 residues. This chain's CDR3 is CASSPPSGRETGELFF. The CDR3 DNA reads as TGTGCCAGCAGCCCCCCTAGCGGGAGGGAGACCGGGGAGCTGTTTTTT.

This clonotype has only a few counts. The chain uses TRBV2 and TRBJ2-2; D possibly corresponds to TRBD2 (5 bases). The V end was cut by 3 bases, the J end by 3 bases, with 8 bases between. The CDR3 consists of 14 residues. CDR1 is SNHLY, CDR2 FYNNEI, per germline. The CDR3 region has the DNA TGTGCCAGCAGTGAGTTGCGGGACACCGGGGAGCTGTTTTTT. It yields the protein CASSELRDTGELFF.

This clonotype was counted between two and nine times. The V call is TRBV2, the J call TRBJ2-1; no definite D call. The DNA end favors TRBJ2-5, so the J call may be wrong. This CDR3 has 17 amino acids. Germline CDR1 SNHLY, CDR2 FYNNEI. CDR3 residues: CASRIGPRPPDQETQYF. In DNA form, the CDR3 reads TGTGCCAGCAGGATAGGGCCCCGACCGCCCGACCAAGAGACCCAGTACTTC.

As regards this clonotype: Lacking the conserved final phenylalanine or tryptophan, this CDR3 likely reflects a read error. The chain carries TRBV5-1 and TRBJ1-1, with TRBD1 identical over 7 bases. This CDR3 is built from 15 residues. CDR1 and CDR2 from the germline V gene are SGHRS and YFSETQ. CDR3 loop: CASSTRDSTNTEAFL. Here the CDR3 DNA reads TGTGCCAGCAGCACGCGGGACAGTACAAACACTGAAGCTTTCCTT.

This clonotype came up a few times. V usage is TRBV7-9 and J usage is TRBJ1-2; TRBD1 is a possible D gene (6 bases). There are 13 residues in the CDR3. The germline gives CDR1 SEHNR, CDR2 FQNEAQ (reference sequence). V dropped 1 base and J dropped 9 bases, with 12 bases sitting between them. CDR3: CASSLGQVGSYTF. CDR3 DNA sequence: TGTGCCAGCAGCTTAGGACAGGTTGGAAGCTACACCTTC.